One sample yielded the 3 T cell receptor delta chains listed below, sequenced in a study of γδ T cells in repeated Plasmodium falciparum infection (TCRdb year 2021). For bulk TCR repertoire analysis, Vgamma9/Vdelta2+ and Vdelta2-negative gammadelta T cell populations were isolated by flow sorting from peripheral blood mononuclear cells. Libraries came from multiplex PCR. Sequencing was performed on an Illumina MiSeq. TCRdb called clones anew from the public reads via CATT; matching DNA rows were later pooled. The sample has under 50,000 delta-chain clones on record, around 1.6% of them singletons. The ten most abundant clones make up about 8.6% of the sample. The specimen sequenced was gamma-delta T cells from blood. These receptors all stem from a pool of human donors (malaria-infected and uninfected, not separated).

This clone came up a few times. TCRdb attributes to this sequence the protein of a much larger clone, which differs from the DNA translation at residue 10; a read error is likely, and the protein displayed is translated from the DNA. This chain joins TRDV1 and TRDJ3; 12 nucleotides align to TRDD3. CDR1 is TSWWSYY and CDR2 is QGS in the germline V gene. V was clipped by 2 bases and J by 0 bases; unmatched bases: 17. There are 24 residues in the CDR3. This CDR3 reads CALGERPYLSTGGYFSWDTRQMFF. DNA for the CDR3: TGTGCTCTTGGGGAAAGGCCCTACCTTTCAACTGGGGGATACTTCTCCTGGGACACCCGACAGATGTTTTTC.

This clone came up a few times. The protein that TCRdb holds for this DNA derives from a much larger clone and differs from the translated DNA at residue 15, which likely indicates a read error; the protein shown here is translated from the DNA. V gene TRDV1 combines with J gene TRDJ1, with 8 bases that match TRDD3. J was trimmed by 7 bases and V by 5 bases; bases with no gene match: 33. Germline V gene sequence: CDR1 TSWWSYY, CDR2 QGS. The CDR3 spans 22 residues. The CDR3 reads CALGIRNVRPTLLGGLRGKLIF. For the CDR3, the DNA is TGTGCTCTTGGGATTCGCAACGTCCGTCCTACCTTACTGGGGGGCCTAAGAGGTAAACTCATCTTT.

For this clone: A read error likely explains why the TCRdb protein, taken from a much larger clone, differs from this DNA's translation at residue 21; the protein shown is translated from the DNA. The gene calls are TRDV1 and TRDJ1; 11 bases are a match to TRDD3. TCRdb gives no J gene; it was assigned here by matching the DNA to germline. Germline lookup yields CDR1 TSWWSYY and CDR2 QGS. This CDR3 is built from 24 residues. In nucleotides, the CDR3 is TGTGCTCTTGGGGAACCACCGTTATTCTGGCCCTGTGCTGGGGGATACTCATACACCGATAGACTCATCTTT. It specifies CALGEPPLFWPCAGGYSYTDRLIF.